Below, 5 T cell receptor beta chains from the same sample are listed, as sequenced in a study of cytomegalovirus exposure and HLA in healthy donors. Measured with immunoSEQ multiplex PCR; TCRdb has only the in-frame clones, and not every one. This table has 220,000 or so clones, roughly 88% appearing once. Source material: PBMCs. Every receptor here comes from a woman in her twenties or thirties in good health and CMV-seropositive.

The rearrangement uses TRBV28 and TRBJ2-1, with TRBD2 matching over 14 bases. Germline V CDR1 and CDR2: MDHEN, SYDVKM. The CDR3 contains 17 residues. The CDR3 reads CASLGLAGAESYNEQFF. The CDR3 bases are TGTGCGAGCTTGGGACTAGCGGGAGCGGAATCCTACAATGAGCAGTTCTTC.

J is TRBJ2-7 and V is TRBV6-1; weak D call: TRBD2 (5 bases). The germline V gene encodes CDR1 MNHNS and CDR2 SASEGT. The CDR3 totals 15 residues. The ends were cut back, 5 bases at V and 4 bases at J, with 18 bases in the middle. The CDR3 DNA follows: TGTGCCAGCAGTTTACTAGATCCCCTCGGGTACGAGCAGTACTTC. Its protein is CASSLLDPLGYEQYF.

The CDR3 loop is CASSSDRRAAYEQYF. Written as DNA, the CDR3 is TGTGCCAGCAGCTCCGACAGGCGGGCTGCCTACGAGCAGTACTTC. V and J are TRBV11-2 and TRBJ2-7; weak D call: TRBD1 (6 bases). Germline lookup yields CDR1 SGHAT and CDR2 FQNNGV. CDR3 length: 15 amino acids. The ends were cut back, 4 bases at V and 2 bases at J, with 15 bases in the middle.

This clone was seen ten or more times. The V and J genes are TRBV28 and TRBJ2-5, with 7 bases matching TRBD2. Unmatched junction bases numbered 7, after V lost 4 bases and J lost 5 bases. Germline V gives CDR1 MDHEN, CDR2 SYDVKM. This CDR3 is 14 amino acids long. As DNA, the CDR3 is TGTGCCAGCAGTTCCCTTGCTAGCGGTGAGACCCAGTACTTC. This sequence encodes CASSSLASGETQYF.

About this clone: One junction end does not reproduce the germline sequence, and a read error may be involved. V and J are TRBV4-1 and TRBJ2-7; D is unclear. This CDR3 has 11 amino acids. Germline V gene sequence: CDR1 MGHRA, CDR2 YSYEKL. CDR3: CASSQGNVVAF. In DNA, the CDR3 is TGCGCCAGCAGCCAAGGTAACGTCGTCGCCTTC.